This T cell receptor (beta chain) was recorded in a study of T-cell memory formation after mild COVID-19. Study-wide background: Largely donor-specific sequence clusters came from two donors. The study's findings and limits: Balance between CD4 and CD8 was seen in clones contracting day 15 to 85, and a CD4+ lean was seen in later expanders. CM and EM subsets held most contracting CD4+ clones; EMRA held CD8+ ones.

This clonotype was observed a few times. Its cognate antigen is unknown. Employing constant-segment primers, 5'RACE generated TCR alpha and TCR beta cDNA libraries bearing sample barcodes and UMIs. TCRdb redid the calling of the 5' RACE reads with MiXCR, one entry per CDR3 protein. The sample yields under 650,000 distinct CDR3 sequences, about a sixth seen once. This TCR was recovered from an adult woman who had mild COVID-19 (a few samples of this study predate the infection). Cell type and time point are not known. The sequencing input was PBMCs or a T cell subset sorted from them (not recorded which).

The CDR3 sequence: CASSLRSGYNLAQHF. The CDR3 region has the DNA TGTGCCAGCAGTTTAAGATCCGGGTACAATCTGGCCCAGCATTTT. The chain uses TRBV12-3 or TRBV12-4 and TRBJ1-5; no firm D call. The germline V and J ends were trimmed by 2 bases and 11 bases, with 19 bases remaining between them. This CDR3 region has 15 residues.